Listed below are T cell receptor beta chains from one sample, sequenced in a study of blood T cell repertoires in COVID-19. Clones were sequenced by immunoSEQ multiplex PCR, and TCRdb holds only the in-frame ones, with some missing. The sample holds 100,000 to 150,000 clones; approximately 79% are singletons and the top ten take 2.5%. The source material was peripheral blood. The receptors originated from a man in his forties or fifties with acute or convalescent COVID-19. CDR3s include the opening cysteine and the closing phenylalanine or tryptophan. The order of the fields is CDR3 DNA, CDR3 protein, V gene, J gene, clone size, D gene. The D gene is left open where the match is weak. Clone sizes are given selectively: once, few, many, or a class where the clone is expanded.

CDR3 DNA: TGTGCCAGCAGCCATTACCGGACTAGCGGAGACTACGAGCAGTACTTC
CDR3 protein: CASSHYRTSGDYEQYF
V gene: TRBV7-9
J gene: TRBJ2-7
clone size: few
D gene: TRBD2

CDR3 DNA: TGTGCCAGCAGTCCCTCCTCGGGGGTCCTCAACACTGAAGCTTTCTTT
CDR3 protein: CASSPSSGVLNTEAFF
V gene: TRBV27
J gene: TRBJ1-1
clone size: .
D gene: .

CDR3 DNA: TGTGCCAGCAGCTCACCCGCGACAGGTCCCTACGAGCAGTACTTC
CDR3 protein: CASSSPATGPYEQYF
V gene: TRBV28
J gene: TRBJ2-7
clone size: .
D gene: .

CDR3 DNA: TGTGCCAGCACCAAGCTCGGAGGTGAAGCTTTCTTT
CDR3 protein: CASTKLGGEAFF
V gene: TRBV3-1/TRBV3-2
J gene: TRBJ1-1
clone size: .
D gene: .

CDR3 DNA: TGTGCCAGCAGCCAGGGACACCCAGCCTACGAGCAGTACTTC
CDR3 protein: CASSQGHPAYEQYF
V gene: TRBV11-3
J gene: TRBJ2-7
clone size: .
D gene: .

CDR3 DNA: TGTGCCAGCAGTTTACAGGGAACCTACGAGCAGTACTTC
CDR3 protein: CASSLQGTYEQYF
V gene: TRBV28
J gene: TRBJ2-7
clone size: once
D gene: .

CDR3 DNA: TGTGCCATCAGTGAGTTAAGGGGCAACTCTGGAAACACCATATATTTT
CDR3 protein: CAISELRGNSGNTIYF
V gene: TRBV10-3
J gene: TRBJ1-3
clone size: .
D gene: .

CDR3 DNA: TGTGCCAGCAGTTACCCTGGTCTAGCGGGAGTAATCAATGAGCAGTTCTTC
CDR3 protein: CASSYPGLAGVINEQFF
V gene: TRBV6-2/TRBV6-3
J gene: TRBJ2-1
clone size: .
D gene: TRBD2

CDR3 DNA: TGCAGTGCTAGTACCGGGACAGGGTTTCGTGGCTACACCTTC
CDR3 protein: CSASTGTGFRGYTF
V gene: TRBV20-1
J gene: TRBJ1-2
clone size: .
D gene: TRBD1

CDR3 DNA: TGCGCCAGCAGCTTGCCGACATCGAACACCGGGGAGCTGTTTTTT
CDR3 protein: CASSLPTSNTGELFF
V gene: TRBV5-1
J gene: TRBJ2-2
clone size: once
D gene: .

CDR3 DNA: TGTGCCAGCAGCCCCAGACAGGGGGCAACCTACGAGCAGTACTTC
CDR3 protein: CASSPRQGATYEQYF
V gene: TRBV7-9
J gene: TRBJ2-7
clone size: .
D gene: TRBD1

CDR3 DNA: TGTGCCAGCACGGGACAGACCTCCTATAATTCACCCCTCCACTTT
CDR3 protein: CASTGQTSYNSPLHF
V gene: TRBV2
J gene: TRBJ1-6
clone size: .
D gene: TRBD1

CDR3 DNA: TGTGCCAGCAGGATGGCTTTTGGAGTCGTCCCTGAAGCTTTCTTT
CDR3 protein: CASRMAFGVVPEAFF
V gene: TRBV2
J gene: TRBJ1-1
clone size: few
D gene: .

CDR3 DNA: TGTGCCAGCAGTTTACCCTCGGGGGGGGGCGTCGGGGAGCTGTTTTTT
CDR3 protein: CASSLPSGGGVGELFF
V gene: TRBV27
J gene: TRBJ2-2
clone size: few
D gene: TRBD2

CDR3 DNA: TGTGCCAGCAGCGTAGGCGACACTTCCTATGGCTACACCTTC
CDR3 protein: CASSVGDTSYGYTF
V gene: TRBV9
J gene: TRBJ1-2
clone size: few
D gene: .

CDR3 DNA: TGTGCCAGCAGCTTTCGATGGGCTCAGCCCCAGCATTTT
CDR3 protein: CASSFRWAQPQHF
V gene: TRBV5-6
J gene: TRBJ1-5
clone size: .
D gene: .

CDR3 DNA: TGTGCCAGCAGTCTTTCTACAGATACGCAGTATTTT
CDR3 protein: CASSLSTDTQYF
V gene: TRBV28
J gene: TRBJ2-3
clone size: .
D gene: .

CDR3 DNA: TGTGCCAGCAGCTACGTGGAAGCCGCCGGGGAGACCCAGTACTTC
CDR3 protein: CASSYVEAAGETQYF
V gene: TRBV11-2
J gene: TRBJ2-5
clone size: .
D gene: .

CDR3 DNA: TGTGCCAGCAGCCTTAGCGGGAGGGCCCAGAAAGAGCAGTACTTC
CDR3 protein: CASSLSGRAQKEQYF
V gene: TRBV11-3
J gene: TRBJ2-7
clone size: few
D gene: TRBD2

CDR3 DNA: TGCGCCAGCGGGGGACAGTGGCAAGAGACCCAGTACTTC
CDR3 protein: CASGGQWQETQYF
V gene: TRBV5-1
J gene: TRBJ2-5
clone size: .
D gene: TRBD1

CDR3 DNA: TGTGCCAGCAGTGAACAGGACAGCTTCTCCTATAATTCACCCCTCCACTTT
CDR3 protein: CASSEQDSFSYNSPLHF
V gene: TRBV2
J gene: TRBJ1-6
clone size: .
D gene: .

CDR3 DNA: TGTGCCAGCAGCTTTCAGGTTAGCAATCAGCCCCAGCATTTT
CDR3 protein: CASSFQVSNQPQHF
V gene: TRBV5-8
J gene: TRBJ1-5
clone size: .
D gene: .

CDR3 DNA: TGTGCCAGCAGTGACAGGGTCGACTACGAGCAGTACTTC
CDR3 protein: CASSDRVDYEQYF
V gene: TRBV2
J gene: TRBJ2-7
clone size: .
D gene: .

CDR3 DNA: TGTGCCAGCAGTTCCTCGAGCGGGGGGGGCTCCTACGAGCAGTACTTC
CDR3 protein: CASSSSSGGGSYEQYF
V gene: TRBV6-6
J gene: TRBJ2-7
clone size: .
D gene: TRBD2

CDR3 DNA: TGTGCCAGCAGCTTCACTAATTCGGACAGACACAATGAGCAGTTCTTC
CDR3 protein: CASSFTNSDRHNEQFF
V gene: TRBV7-6
J gene: TRBJ2-1
clone size: .
D gene: .

CDR3 DNA: TGCGCCAGCAGCTTACCCCGGACAGGGGGTTCCTACGAGCAGTACTTC
CDR3 protein: CASSLPRTGGSYEQYF
V gene: TRBV5-1
J gene: TRBJ2-7
clone size: .
D gene: TRBD1

CDR3 DNA: TGCGCCAGCAGCTTCATCGAGGCGGGGGGGCTCAATGAGCAGTTCTTC
CDR3 protein: CASSFIEAGGLNEQFF
V gene: TRBV5-1
J gene: TRBJ2-1
clone size: .
D gene: TRBD2

CDR3 DNA: TGCGCCAGCAGCGTACAGGGGCCTGGAAACACCATATATTTT
CDR3 protein: CASSVQGPGNTIYF
V gene: TRBV5-1
J gene: TRBJ1-3
clone size: few
D gene: TRBD1

CDR3 DNA: TGCGCCAGCAGCTCGCTACAGGGGAGGACTGAAGCTTTCTTT
CDR3 protein: CASSSLQGRTEAFF
V gene: TRBV5-1
J gene: TRBJ1-1
clone size: .
D gene: TRBD1

CDR3 DNA: TGCGCCAGCAGCTTTGCCGGGACAGCGATTAACACTGAAGCTTTCTTT
CDR3 protein: CASSFAGTAINTEAFF
V gene: TRBV5-1
J gene: TRBJ1-1
clone size: .
D gene: TRBD1

CDR3 DNA: TGTGCCAGCAGCTTAGGCGGGGGAAGCACCGGGGAGCTGTTTTTT
CDR3 protein: CASSLGGGSTGELFF
V gene: TRBV7-9
J gene: TRBJ2-2
clone size: .
D gene: TRBD2

CDR3 DNA: TGTGCCAGCAGTCAGGGTTATAGCAATCAGCCCCAGCATTTT
CDR3 protein: CASSQGYSNQPQHF
V gene: TRBV27
J gene: TRBJ1-5
clone size: .
D gene: .

CDR3 DNA: TGCGCCAGCAGTGGAGGTGAGCAGTTCTTC
CDR3 protein: CASSGGEQFF
V gene: TRBV10-2
J gene: TRBJ2-1
clone size: .
D gene: .

CDR3 DNA: TGTGCCAGCAGCCAAGTGGAGAGCAATGAGCAGTTCTTC
CDR3 protein: CASSQVESNEQFF
V gene: TRBV4-2
J gene: TRBJ2-1
clone size: .
D gene: .

CDR3 DNA: TGTGCCAGCAGTTACCGGGGGGAGATGAACACTGAAGCTTTCTTT
CDR3 protein: CASSYRGEMNTEAFF
V gene: TRBV6-2/TRBV6-3
J gene: TRBJ1-1
clone size: .
D gene: .

CDR3 DNA: TGTGCCAGCGGGCGGACAGGGAACTACGAGCAGTACTTC
CDR3 protein: CASGRTGNYEQYF
V gene: TRBV2
J gene: TRBJ2-7
clone size: .
D gene: TRBD1

CDR3 DNA: TGTGCCAGTAGTATAGCGGGAGAGGATGAGCAGTTCTTC
CDR3 protein: CASSIAGEDEQFF
V gene: TRBV19
J gene: TRBJ2-1
clone size: few
D gene: .

CDR3 DNA: TGCAGCGTTGGGCAGGGGGACAATCAGCCCCAGCATTTT
CDR3 protein: CSVGQGDNQPQHF
V gene: TRBV29-1
J gene: TRBJ1-5
clone size: .
D gene: TRBD1

CDR3 DNA: TGTGCCAGCAGCTCGACGGGACAGAGGCAAGACGAGCAGTACTTC
CDR3 protein: CASSSTGQRQDEQYF
V gene: TRBV7-6
J gene: TRBJ2-7
clone size: .
D gene: TRBD1

CDR3 DNA: TGTGCCTGGAGTGTGGGGGCTGGGGGAAACACCATATATTTT
CDR3 protein: CAWSVGAGGNTIYF
V gene: TRBV30
J gene: TRBJ1-3
clone size: .
D gene: .

CDR3 DNA: TGTGCCAGCAGCTTGGGGCACGAAGACTCTGGAAACACCATATATTTT
CDR3 protein: CASSLGHEDSGNTIYF
V gene: TRBV5-8
J gene: TRBJ1-3
clone size: .
D gene: .

CDR3 DNA: TGTGCCACCAGCAGCGTCATAGCGGGAGCGGAGACCGGGGAGCTGTTTTTT
CDR3 protein: CATSSVIAGAETGELFF
V gene: TRBV15
J gene: TRBJ2-2
clone size: once
D gene: TRBD2

CDR3 DNA: TGCAGCGTTGACCGCGCGGATCCTAGCTATGGCTACACCTTC
CDR3 protein: CSVDRADPSYGYTF
V gene: TRBV29-1
J gene: TRBJ1-2
clone size: few
D gene: .

CDR3 DNA: TGTGCCAGCAGCCCACAGAACACCGGGGAGCTGTTTTTT
CDR3 protein: CASSPQNTGELFF
V gene: TRBV5-6
J gene: TRBJ2-2
clone size: .
D gene: .

CDR3 DNA: TGTGCCAGTAGTCGAGGGTTAGGGACAGTCAACACCGGGGAGCTGTTTTTT
CDR3 protein: CASSRGLGTVNTGELFF
V gene: TRBV19
J gene: TRBJ2-2
clone size: .
D gene: TRBD1

CDR3 DNA: TGCGCCAGCAGCTTGGGCGACAGGAGCCCGGACACCATATATTTT
CDR3 protein: CASSLGDRSPDTIYF
V gene: TRBV5-1
J gene: TRBJ1-3
clone size: .
D gene: .

CDR3 DNA: TGTGCCAGCAGTTACCCCGAAGAGACCCAGTACTTC
CDR3 protein: CASSYPEETQYF
V gene: TRBV6-2/TRBV6-3
J gene: TRBJ2-5
clone size: once
D gene: .

CDR3 DNA: TGTGCCAGCCGGGGGGCAGGTCAGCCCCAGCATTTT
CDR3 protein: CASRGAGQPQHF
V gene: TRBV28
J gene: TRBJ1-5
clone size: .
D gene: .

CDR3 DNA: TGTGCCAGCAGCCAAGATCACTCAGGGAGGGGGCAGTATTTT
CDR3 protein: CASSQDHSGRGQYF
V gene: TRBV3-1/TRBV3-2
J gene: TRBJ2-3
clone size: .
D gene: TRBD2

CDR3 DNA: TGTGCCAGCAGCAAACAGGGCACAGATACGCAGTATTTT
CDR3 protein: CASSKQGTDTQYF
V gene: TRBV21-1
J gene: TRBJ2-3
clone size: .
D gene: .

CDR3 DNA: TGTGCCAGTAGTATAGATCTAGGGACTAGCTCAACCGGGGAGCTGTTTTTT
CDR3 protein: CASSIDLGTSSTGELFF
V gene: TRBV19
J gene: TRBJ2-2
clone size: .
D gene: TRBD2

CDR3 DNA: TGTGCCAGCAGCTTAGGGACTAGCGGGGGGGCCTACAATGAGCAGTTCTTC
CDR3 protein: CASSLGTSGGAYNEQFF
V gene: TRBV11-3
J gene: TRBJ2-1
clone size: few
D gene: TRBD2

CDR3 DNA: TGTGCCAGCAGCTTTACCGGGACTATCCGCGTAGAGCAGTTCTTC
CDR3 protein: CASSFTGTIRVEQFF
V gene: TRBV7-9
J gene: TRBJ2-1
clone size: many
D gene: TRBD2

CDR3 DNA: TGCGCCAGCAGCTCACGGGATCCGAACTATGGCTACACCTTC
CDR3 protein: CASSSRDPNYGYTF
V gene: TRBV5-1
J gene: TRBJ1-2
clone size: .
D gene: .

CDR3 DNA: TGCGCCAGCAGTGAAGCTTCCACTGATAGCAATCAGCCCCAGCATTTT
CDR3 protein: CASSEASTDSNQPQHF
V gene: TRBV10-1
J gene: TRBJ1-5
clone size: .
D gene: .

CDR3 DNA: TGTGCCAGCAGCTTCACAGGGTCCCTCTACACTGAAGCTTTCTTT
CDR3 protein: CASSFTGSLYTEAFF
V gene: TRBV7-9
J gene: TRBJ1-1
clone size: .
D gene: .

CDR3 DNA: TGTGCCAGCTCACCCCTCCCAGGGACAGGGGGCTTGACTGAAGCTTTCTTT
CDR3 protein: CASSPLPGTGGLTEAFF
V gene: TRBV18
J gene: TRBJ1-1
clone size: .
D gene: TRBD1

CDR3 DNA: TGCGCCAGCAGCAAGGGGGCCTATGGGACCCAGTACTTC
CDR3 protein: CASSKGAYGTQYF
V gene: TRBV10-2
J gene: TRBJ2-5
clone size: few
D gene: TRBD1

CDR3 DNA: TGTGCCATCGGGCTAGCGGGGACTACTAGCACAGATACGCAGTATTTT
CDR3 protein: CAIGLAGTTSTDTQYF
V gene: TRBV10-3
J gene: TRBJ2-3
clone size: .
D gene: TRBD2

CDR3 DNA: TGCGCCAGCAGCTTGAACAGGGGGAGGGCTAACTATGGCTACACCTTC
CDR3 protein: CASSLNRGRANYGYTF
V gene: TRBV5-1
J gene: TRBJ1-2
clone size: .
D gene: TRBD1